The 2 T cell receptor beta chains given below trace back to one sample, sequenced in a study of cytomegalovirus exposure and HLA in healthy donors. With 60 Vbeta and 13 Jbeta primers, the PCR was carried out. Method: immunoSEQ multiplex PCR; TCRdb's copy keeps in-frame clones and lacks some. The sample yields about 110,000 clones, around 62% seen once. The sample consisted of PBMCs. The receptors stem from a man aged 30-40 years in good health and CMV-seropositive.

The J gene is TRBJ2-2, the V gene TRBV2, with a possible D match to TRBD1 (6 bases). Trimming removed 5 bases at V and 2 bases at J, with 12 bases between. The CDR3 runs to 15 residues. Germline V CDR1 and CDR2: SNHLY, FYNNEI. The CDR3 DNA is TGTGCCAGCAGTAGGTACAGGGATAACACCGGGGAGCTGTTTTTT. Protein sequence: CASSRYRDNTGELFF. The variable domain in full, with the rest retrieved from reference TRBV2 and TRBJ2-2, is EPEVTQTPSHQVTQMGQEVILRCVPISNHLYFYWYRQILGQKVEFLVSFYNNEISEKSEIFDDQFSVERPDGSNFTLKIRSTKLEDSAMYFCASSRYRDNTGELFFGEGSRLTVL.

The chain has TRBV4-1 and TRBJ2-7, with 11 bases identical to TRBD2. This CDR3 spans 15 amino acids. Per the germline V gene, CDR1 is MGHRA and CDR2 is YSYEKL. V dropped 4 bases and J dropped 0; count of bases not matched to a gene: 2. This CDR3 is CASSRGTSGSYEQYF. The CDR3 bases are TGCGCCAGCAGCCGTGGGACTAGCGGCTCCTACGAGCAGTACTTC.